These 31 T cell receptor beta chains originate from one sample sequenced in a study of blood T cell repertoires in COVID-19. The repertoire was sequenced with immunoSEQ multiplex PCR; TCRdb's copy has only in-frame clones and lacks some. The top ten clones hold around 7% of a sample with roughly 97,000 clones, 60% to 85% of them seen once. The specimen sequenced was peripheral blood. Source of these receptors: a man in his 70s with acute or convalescent COVID-19.

The rearrangement links TRBV18 to TRBJ2-2; TRBD2 is a possible D gene (5 bases). This CDR3 has 15 amino acids. Deletions cut 2 bases from V and 7 bases from J, with 14 bases between. Germline values: CDR1 KGHSH, CDR2 LQKENI. CDR3 amino acids: CASSPEVVASGELFF. Here the CDR3 DNA reads TGTGCCAGCTCACCAGAGGTGGTAGCGAGCGGGGAGCTGTTTTTT.

This clone was seen once. The V gene is TRBV28, the J gene TRBJ1-3, with TRBD1 matching over 8 bases. Losses at the gene ends were 5 bases for V and 2 bases for J; bases not matched to a gene: 11. The CDR3 runs 17 residues. CDR1 is MDHEN, CDR2 SYDVKM, per germline. The CDR3 sequence is CASSTFVGTGTGNTIYF. The DNA for the CDR3 is TGTGCCAGCAGTACGTTCGTCGGGACAGGAACTGGAAACACCATATATTTT.

The chain recombines TRBV18 with TRBJ1-1, with D possibly TRBD1 on 5 matching bases. Trimming removed 3 bases from V and 3 bases from J, with 14 bases in between. Germline CDR1 reads KGHSH; CDR2 reads LQKENI. The CDR3 is 15 residues long. The CDR3 here is CASSPLGAGYTEAFF. The CDR3 region has the DNA TGTGCCAGCTCACCGCTTGGGGCAGGGTACACTGAAGCTTTCTTT.

This chain links TRBV6-5 with TRBJ1-2, with unresolved D. Looked up from germline, CDR1 is MNHEY and CDR2 is SVGAGI. V was trimmed by 7 bases and J by 1 base, leaving 7 bases between them. The CDR3 has 12 residues. The CDR3 loop is CASTGNNYGYTF. CDR3 nucleotide sequence: TGTGCCAGCACAGGAAATAACTATGGCTACACCTTC.

This chain links TRBV5-4 with TRBJ1-2; 7 bases fit TRBD1. V was clipped by 0 bases and J by 2 bases; unmatched bases: 4. The length of the CDR3 is 15 residues. Germline V gives CDR1 SGHNT, CDR2 YYREEE (reference sequence). For the CDR3, the DNA is TGTGCCAGCAGCTTGGAGAGGGGGCGGAACTATGGCTACACCTTC. It is translated as CASSLERGRNYGYTF.

V is TRBV24-1 and J is TRBJ2-1; TRBD1 agrees at 8 bases. The CDR3 is 16 amino acids. The V and J ends lost 3 bases and 3 bases, in that order; junction bases with no gene match: 6. The germline V gene has CDR1 KGHDR and CDR2 SFDVKD. In DNA, the CDR3 is TGTGCCACCAGTGATACCGACAGGGGAAACTACAATGAGCAGTTCTTC. Translating gives CATSDTDRGNYNEQFF.

The DNA for the CDR3 is TGTGCCAGCAGCTTGGAGGGAGCCTTCAGGGGCTACACCTTC. Its protein is CASSLEGAFRGYTF. The V and J genes are TRBV5-4 and TRBJ1-2, with D unresolved. Trimming shortened V by 0 bases and J by 8 bases, and 14 bases separated the two germline ends. Looked up from germline, CDR1 is SGHNT and CDR2 is YYREEE (reference sequence). This CDR3 region has 14 residues.

Written as DNA, the CDR3 is TGTGCCAGTTCAAACAGGGGATACACTGAAGCTTTCTTT. It encodes CASSNRGYTEAFF. The chain uses TRBV19 and TRBJ1-1, with 7 positions matching TRBD1. The germline CDR1 and CDR2 sequences are LNHDA and SQIVND (reference sequence). J was trimmed by 3 bases and V by 8 bases; bases with no gene match: 6. CDR3 length: 13 residues.

This clone appeared many times. The rearrangement links TRBV11-2 to TRBJ2-7; 7 bases line up with TRBD1. Looked up from germline, CDR1 is SGHAT and CDR2 is FQNNGV. J gave up 6 bases and V 3 bases, and 17 bases lay outside the gene matches. The CDR3 length is 17 residues. This chain's CDR3 is CASSFRVVGTEVGEQYV. The CDR3 DNA is TGTGCCAGCAGCTTCCGGGTGGTCGGGACAGAAGTCGGCGAGCAGTACGTC.

This chain links TRBV27 with TRBJ2-3, with TRBD2 as a possible D gene (6 bases). V gave up 2 bases and J gave up 2 bases, with 17 bases separating them. The germline V gene has CDR1 MNHEY and CDR2 SMNVEV (reference sequence). This CDR3 contains 17 residues. In DNA, the CDR3 is TGTGCCAGCAGTTTAAAGGCTCGCGGGACGAACACAGATACGCAGTATTTT. Residues: CASSLKARGTNTDTQYF.

This clone was recorded a few times. V is TRBV24-1 and J is TRBJ1-1; 11 nucleotides match TRBD1. The CDR3 spans 14 residues. J lost 6 bases, V lost 7 bases, and 6 bases had no gene match. Germline V gives CDR1 KGHDR, CDR2 SFDVKD. CDR3 sequence reads: CATRPGTGGAEAFF. CDR3 coding DNA: TGTGCCACCAGACCCGGGACAGGGGGGGCTGAAGCTTTCTTT.

Here the CDR3 DNA reads TGTGCCAGCAGCCAAGGGGTAACTGAAGCTTTCTTT. Translating gives CASSQGVTEAFF. J is TRBJ1-1 and V is TRBV7-8; a possible D gene is TRBD1 (5 bases). CDR1 and CDR2 (germline): SGHVS, FQNEAQ. V lost 5 bases and J 5 bases, leaving 9 bases between the germline ends. This CDR3 is 12 amino acids long.

The V and J genes are TRBV2 and TRBJ2-5; TRBD1 aligns across 7 bases. J gave up 4 bases and V 6 bases, and 8 bases lay outside the gene matches. Per germline, CDR1 SNHLY and CDR2 FYNNEI. This CDR3 contains 14 residues. The CDR3 DNA reads TGTGCCAGCAGGGGGGACAGTAAGGGAGAGACCCAGTACTTC. It encodes CASRGDSKGETQYF.

This clone turned up a few times. This chain uses TRBV7-9 with TRBJ1-3, with 7 bases that match TRBD1. Germline trimming cut 1 base from V and 4 bases from J; bases unmatched to any gene: 1. The germline gives CDR1 SEHNR, CDR2 FQNEAQ (reference sequence). This CDR3 is 14 amino acids long. CDR3 sequence (DNA): TGTGCCAGCAGCTTAGACAGGGGCGGAAACACCATATATTTT. Translation gives CASSLDRGGNTIYF.

This clone was detected once. The chain carries TRBV18 and TRBJ1-4, with TRBD1 identical over 8 bases. With V trimmed by 5 bases and J by 7 bases, 6 bases remained unmatched. The CDR3 spans 14 residues. From germline, CDR1 is KGHSH and CDR2 LQKENI. CDR3 amino acids: CASSNQGAIEKLFF. CDR3 sequence (DNA): TGTGCCAGCTCAAACCAGGGGGCCATTGAAAAACTGTTTTTT.

In its sample, this clone was seen once. J is TRBJ1-2 and V is TRBV5-1; the D is unclear. The germline V gene has CDR1 SGHRS and CDR2 YFSETQ. The ends were cut back, 2 bases at V and 8 bases at J, with 13 bases in the middle. The CDR3 runs 13 residues. CDR3 DNA sequence: TGCGCCAGCAGCTTTGGCGGGCCCGGGGGCTACACCTTC. Translated, it gives CASSFGGPGGYTF.

The rearrangement joins TRBV12-3 or TRBV12-4 to TRBJ2-5; TRBD1 might be the D (5 bases). The ends were cut back, 5 bases at V and 3 bases at J, with 7 bases in the middle. The length of the CDR3 is 12 residues. In nucleotides, the CDR3 is TGTGCCAGCAGTCTCAGGGAAGAGACCCAGTACTTC. Its protein is CASSLREETQYF.

V is TRBV19 and J is TRBJ1-5, with 9 positions matching TRBD1. V shed 4 bases, J shed 2 bases, and the junction held 3 bases outside the gene matches. The CDR3 has 15 residues. Per the germline V gene, CDR1 is LNHDA and CDR2 is SQIVND (reference sequence). CDR3 in amino acids: CASSTDRGRNQPQHF. The CDR3 DNA sequence: TGTGCCAGTAGTACGGACAGGGGACGCAATCAGCCCCAGCATTTT.

The chain uses TRBV19 and TRBJ1-5; D unresolved. The V and J ends lost 2 bases and 0 bases respectively, with 11 bases between them. Germline values: CDR1 LNHDA, CDR2 SQIVND (reference sequence). The CDR3 length is 16 residues. In DNA, the CDR3 is TGTGCCAGTAGTATATTTGAGGATTATAGCAATCAGCCCCAGCATTTT. It codes for CASSIFEDYSNQPQHF.

V and J are TRBV7-9 and TRBJ1-4; perhaps TRBD1 as D (6 bases). This CDR3 contains 13 residues. Germline assignment: CDR1 SEHNR and CDR2 FQNEAQ (reference sequence). Trimming cost V 4 bases and J 5 bases, with 8 bases left between them. CDR3 sequence (DNA): TGTGCCAGCAGCTCAACAGGGAATGAAAAACTGTTTTTT. It yields the protein CASSSTGNEKLFF.

The chain combines TRBV5-6 with TRBJ2-7, with D hard to call. V lost 3 bases to trimming and J lost 1 base, with 14 bases between them. Germline CDR1 reads SGHDT; CDR2 reads YYEEEE. The CDR3 has 15 amino acids. DNA of the CDR3: TGTGCCAGCAGCTCCTTATGGAGAGAATCCTACGAGCAGTACGTC. It translates to CASSSLWRESYEQYV.

This chain connects TRBV2 to TRBJ2-2; D call uncertain. Trimming took off 5 bases at V and 2 bases at J, with 6 bases between the two ends. The CDR3 consists of 13 residues. Germline assignment: CDR1 SNHLY and CDR2 FYNNEI. CDR3 loop: CASSTRNTGELFF. CDR3 in DNA: TGTGCCAGCAGTACGCGAAACACCGGGGAGCTGTTTTTT.

This clone was detected a few times. The identical CDR3 is also encoded by other nucleotide sequences in the sample. V gene TRBV12-3 or TRBV12-4 combines with J gene TRBJ1-5; unclear D gene. The V gene lost 6 bases and the J gene lost 5 bases, with 11 bases spanning the gap. This CDR3 is 13 amino acids long. The CDR3 region has the DNA TGTGCCAGCAGCCTCGGGGTGGATCAGCCCCAGCATTTT. Translating it yields CASSLGVDQPQHF.

The gene calls are TRBV6-1 and TRBJ1-2; D is perhaps TRBD1 (6 bases). Germline V gene sequence: CDR1 MNHNS, CDR2 SASEGT. V was shortened by 2 bases and J by 8 bases, with 12 bases between the two germline ends. The CDR3 sequence is 13 residues long. As DNA, the CDR3 is TGTGCCAGCAGTGAAACCAGGGGTGGAGGCTACACCTTC. Translation: CASSETRGGGYTF.

The V and J genes are TRBV12-3 or TRBV12-4 and TRBJ1-2, with D perhaps matching TRBD1 (5 bases). The CDR3 runs to 13 residues. Trimming pared 8 bases from V and 5 bases from J, leaving 15 bases between. The CDR3 DNA follows: TGTGCCAGCTCACTAATGGGGGGGTATGGCTACACCTTC. This sequence encodes CASSLMGGYGYTF.

This clone turned up a few times. The chain has TRBV30 and TRBJ2-7, with 7 bases that match TRBD2. CDR1 GTSNPN and CDR2 SVGIG come from the germline V gene (reference sequence). The CDR3 is made up of 17 amino acids. V dropped 0 bases and J dropped 3; count of bases not matched to a gene: 14. DNA for the CDR3: TGTGCCTGGAGTGTAGACCGTGGGGACTACGGAAACTACGAGCAGTACGTC. Its translation is CAWSVDRGDYGNYEQYV.

V usage is TRBV6-5 and J usage is TRBJ1-1; 9 bases agree with TRBD1. Trimming cost V 6 bases and J 4 bases; bases outside gene matches: 9. Germline V lookup: CDR1 MNHEY, CDR2 SVGAGI. This CDR3 contains 15 residues. This chain's CDR3 is CASSAPSGQGTEAFF. The CDR3 coding sequence is TGTGCCAGCAGCGCCCCTTCGGGACAGGGCACTGAAGCTTTCTTT.

This clone appeared once. The J gene is TRBJ2-3, the V gene TRBV15; TRBD2 agrees at 9 bases. Germline V gene lookup returns CDR1 LNHNV and CDR2 YYDKDF (reference sequence). V gave up 2 bases and J gave up 0 bases; unmatched junction bases: 12. This CDR3 has 19 residues. DNA for the CDR3: TGTGCCACCAGCAGACCCCCCCGGGCTAGCGGGACAAGCACAGATACGCAGTATTTT. Translated: CATSRPPRASGTSTDTQYF.

The chain carries TRBV5-6 and TRBJ1-6; D gene unclear. V lost 2 bases and J lost 4, with 13 bases in between. Germline V gene data show CDR1 as SGHDT and CDR2 as YYEEEE. CDR3 length: 16 amino acids. In DNA, the CDR3 is TGTGCCAGCAGCTTTTTCTCCCTATCTTATAATTCACCCCTCCACTTT. It specifies CASSFFSLSYNSPLHF.

The chain recombines TRBV19 with TRBJ1-1, with D possibly matching TRBD1 (5 bases). The V end lost 5 bases, the J end lost 0 bases, and 13 bases lay between the germline ends. CDR3 length: 15 residues. Germline values: CDR1 LNHDA, CDR2 SQIVND (reference sequence). CDR3: CASSPQKGMNTEAFF. CDR3 DNA sequence: TGTGCCAGTAGTCCCCAAAAGGGGATGAACACTGAAGCTTTCTTT.

The chain recombines TRBV19 with TRBJ1-5; TRBD1 aligns across 8 bases. The V segment lost 5 bases and the J segment 6 bases; nucleotides outside the gene matches: 6. Looked up from germline, CDR1 is LNHDA and CDR2 is SQIVND (reference sequence). The CDR3 runs to 14 residues. This chain's CDR3 is CASSSRTGTQPQHF. The CDR3 region has the DNA TGTGCCAGTAGTTCGCGGACAGGGACTCAGCCCCAGCATTTT.